A selection of T cell receptor beta chains follows, all from one sample in a study of blood T cells in healthy people across ages. TCRdb re-derived calls from the 5' RACE reads in MiXCR, one entry per CDR3 protein. The data hold 350,000 to 450,000 distinct CDR3 sequences, with approximately 51% observed a single time. The specimen was blood. All receptors come from a man in his 60s in good health. The CDR3 runs from the conserved cysteine through the conserved F or W. Each record gives: CDR3 DNA, CDR3 protein, J gene, clone size, D gene, V gene. A D gene is named only where the DNA matches it firmly. Not all rows give a size; the values are once, few, many and, for expanded clones, a class.

CDR3 DNA: TGCAGTGCCCCCGGGACTAGCGGGAGGAGGAATACGCAGTATTTT; CDR3 protein: CSAPGTSGRRNTQYF; J gene: TRBJ2-3; clone size: NA; D gene: TRBD2; V gene: TRBV20-1
CDR3 DNA: TGCAGTGCTCGTTCGGGAGTCTCCTACAATGAGCAGTTCTTC; CDR3 protein: CSARSGVSYNEQFF; J gene: TRBJ2-1; clone size: few; D gene: NA; V gene: TRBV20-1
CDR3 DNA: TGTGCCAGCAGTTTAGGCTTGGGGGGCCTCCAAGAGACCCAGTACTTC; CDR3 protein: CASSLGLGGLQETQYF; J gene: TRBJ2-5; clone size: NA; D gene: NA; V gene: TRBV27
CDR3 DNA: TGTGCCTGGGATTCGGTTTGGACGGGAATTCGAGGCTACACCTTC; CDR3 protein: CAWDSVWTGIRGYTF; J gene: TRBJ1-2; clone size: NA; D gene: NA; V gene: TRBV30
CDR3 DNA: TGTGCCAGCAGCTTCATCAGGGGGTGGAATGAGCAGTTCTTC; CDR3 protein: CASSFIRGWNEQFF; J gene: TRBJ2-1; clone size: NA; D gene: TRBD1; V gene: TRBV28
CDR3 DNA: TGCAGCGTTGTAGGGCGGGCGAACACTGAAGCTTTCTTT; CDR3 protein: CSVVGRANTEAFF; J gene: TRBJ1-1; clone size: NA; D gene: NA; V gene: TRBV29-1
CDR3 DNA: TGTGCCAGCAGCCAAATCACAGGGGAGGGCAATGAGCAGTTCTTC; CDR3 protein: CASSQITGEGNEQFF; J gene: TRBJ2-1; clone size: NA; D gene: NA; V gene: TRBV4-2
CDR3 DNA: TGCAGTGCTACCCAATTACAGGGAATGGACAATGAGCAGTTCTTC; CDR3 protein: CSATQLQGMDNEQFF; J gene: TRBJ2-1; clone size: NA; D gene: NA; V gene: TRBV20-1
CDR3 DNA: TGCAGTGCTAGGGATTTGACTACTGGAGATACGCAGTATTTT; CDR3 protein: CSARDLTTGDTQYF; J gene: TRBJ2-3; clone size: few; D gene: NA; V gene: TRBV20-1
CDR3 DNA: TGTGCCAGCAGTGTTATGGGGGATCCCTATGGCTACACCTTC; CDR3 protein: CASSVMGDPYGYTF; J gene: TRBJ1-2; clone size: NA; D gene: NA; V gene: TRBV12-3/TRBV12-4
CDR3 DNA: TGTGCCAGCAGCTCGGGACAGAACTTTAACTATGGCTACACCTTC; CDR3 protein: CASSSGQNFNYGYTF; J gene: TRBJ1-2; clone size: NA; D gene: TRBD1; V gene: TRBV7-2
CDR3 DNA: TGCGCCAGCAGCCAAGATGGGAGTTGGGCTGGCTATGGCTACACCTTC; CDR3 protein: CASSQDGSWAGYGYTF; J gene: TRBJ1-2; clone size: NA; D gene: NA; V gene: TRBV4-3
CDR3 DNA: TGCAGTGCGCGGGTGAGGAACACTGAAGCTTTCTTT; CDR3 protein: CSARVRNTEAFF; J gene: TRBJ1-1; clone size: NA; D gene: NA; V gene: TRBV20-1
CDR3 DNA: TGCAGTGCTAGAGATACTCTTTCTTCACCCCTCCACTTT; CDR3 protein: CSARDTLSSPLHF; J gene: TRBJ1-6; clone size: NA; D gene: NA; V gene: TRBV20-1
CDR3 DNA: TGTGCCAGCAGCTTTAACCGGGCCTCCACTATCGAGCAGTACTTC; CDR3 protein: CASSFNRASTIEQYF; J gene: TRBJ2-7; clone size: few; D gene: NA; V gene: TRBV7-2
CDR3 DNA: TGTGCCAGCACCCGGGCGCTAGCGGGAGGTATCGGGGAGCTGTTTTTT; CDR3 protein: CASTRALAGGIGELFF; J gene: TRBJ2-2; clone size: NA; D gene: TRBD2; V gene: TRBV2